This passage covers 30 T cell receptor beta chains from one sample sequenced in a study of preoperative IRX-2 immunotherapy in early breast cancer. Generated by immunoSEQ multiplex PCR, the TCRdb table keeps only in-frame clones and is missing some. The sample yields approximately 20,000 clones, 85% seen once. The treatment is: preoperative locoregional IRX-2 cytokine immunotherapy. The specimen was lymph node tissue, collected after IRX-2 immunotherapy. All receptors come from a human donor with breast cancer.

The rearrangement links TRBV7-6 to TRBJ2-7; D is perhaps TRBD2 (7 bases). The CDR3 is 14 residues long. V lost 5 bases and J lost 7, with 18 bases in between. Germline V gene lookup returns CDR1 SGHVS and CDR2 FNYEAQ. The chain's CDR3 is CASSKPRGGREQYF. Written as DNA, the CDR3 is TGTGCCAGCAGCAAACCTAGGGGGGGGCGAGAGCAGTACTTC.

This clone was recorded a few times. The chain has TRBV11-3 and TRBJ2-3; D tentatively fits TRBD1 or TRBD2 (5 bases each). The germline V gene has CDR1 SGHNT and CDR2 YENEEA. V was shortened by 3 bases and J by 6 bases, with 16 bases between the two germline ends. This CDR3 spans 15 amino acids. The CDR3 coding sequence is TGTGCCAGCAGCTTGTGGGGGAACGATTTCGATACGCAGTATTTT. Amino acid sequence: CASSLWGNDFDTQYF.

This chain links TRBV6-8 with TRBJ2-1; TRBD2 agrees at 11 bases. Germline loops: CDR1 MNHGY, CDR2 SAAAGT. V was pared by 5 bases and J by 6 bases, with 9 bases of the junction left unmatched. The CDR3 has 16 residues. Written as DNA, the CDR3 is TGTGCCAGCAGTGTAACCGCCGGGACTAGCGGCAATGAGCAGTTCTTC. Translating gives CASSVTAGTSGNEQFF.

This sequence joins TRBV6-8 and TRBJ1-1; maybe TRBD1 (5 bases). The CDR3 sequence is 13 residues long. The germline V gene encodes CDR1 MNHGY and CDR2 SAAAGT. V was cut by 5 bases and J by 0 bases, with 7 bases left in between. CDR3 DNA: TGTGCCAGCAGTCTAGGGGTGAACACTGAAGCTTTCTTT. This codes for CASSLGVNTEAFF.

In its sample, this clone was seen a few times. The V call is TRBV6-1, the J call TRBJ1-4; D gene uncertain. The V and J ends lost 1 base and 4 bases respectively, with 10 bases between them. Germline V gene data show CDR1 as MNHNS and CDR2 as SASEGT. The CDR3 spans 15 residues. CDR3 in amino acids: CASSEGSRGNEKLFF. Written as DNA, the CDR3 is TGTGCCAGCAGTGAAGGATCACGCGGTAATGAAAAACTGTTTTTT.

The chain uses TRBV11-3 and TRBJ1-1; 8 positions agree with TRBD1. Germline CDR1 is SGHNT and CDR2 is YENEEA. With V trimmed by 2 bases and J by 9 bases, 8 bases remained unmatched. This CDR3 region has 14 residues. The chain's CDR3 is CASSLSGTGRKAFF. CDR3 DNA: TGTGCCAGCAGCTTAAGCGGGACAGGTCGTAAAGCTTTCTTT.

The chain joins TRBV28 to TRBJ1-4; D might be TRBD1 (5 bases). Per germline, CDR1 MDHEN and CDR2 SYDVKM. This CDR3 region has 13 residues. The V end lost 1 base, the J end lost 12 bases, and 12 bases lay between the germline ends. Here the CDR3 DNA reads TGTGCCAGCAGTTTATCACCGGGGCTCGAACTGTTTTTT. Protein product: CASSLSPGLELFF.

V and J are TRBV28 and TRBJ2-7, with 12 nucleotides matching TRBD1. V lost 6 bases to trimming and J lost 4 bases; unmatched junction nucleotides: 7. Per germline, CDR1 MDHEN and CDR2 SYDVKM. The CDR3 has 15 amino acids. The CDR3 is CASRAPGQGAYEQYF. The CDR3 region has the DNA TGTGCCAGCAGGGCACCGGGACAGGGGGCTTACGAGCAGTACTTC.

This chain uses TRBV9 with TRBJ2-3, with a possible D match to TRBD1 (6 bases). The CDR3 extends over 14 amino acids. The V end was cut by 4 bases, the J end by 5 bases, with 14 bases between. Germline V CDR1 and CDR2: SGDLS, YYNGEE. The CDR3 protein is CASSFRQAKDTQYF. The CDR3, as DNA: TGTGCCAGCAGCTTTCGACAGGCTAAAGATACGCAGTATTTT.

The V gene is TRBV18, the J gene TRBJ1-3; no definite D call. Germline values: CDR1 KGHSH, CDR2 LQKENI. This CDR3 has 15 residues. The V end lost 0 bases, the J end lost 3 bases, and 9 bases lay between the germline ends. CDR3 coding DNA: TGTGCCAGCTCACCACCGTCGGAGATTGGAAACACCATATATTTT. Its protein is CASSPPSEIGNTIYF.

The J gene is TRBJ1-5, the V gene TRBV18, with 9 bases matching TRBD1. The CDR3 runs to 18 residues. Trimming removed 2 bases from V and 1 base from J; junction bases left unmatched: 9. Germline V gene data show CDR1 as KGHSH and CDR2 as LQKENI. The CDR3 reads CASSPVAGQGPSNQPQHF. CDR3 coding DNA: TGTGCCAGCTCACCAGTCGCGGGACAGGGCCCCAGCAATCAGCCCCAGCATTTT. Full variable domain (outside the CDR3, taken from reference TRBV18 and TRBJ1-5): NAGVMQNPRHLVRRRGQEARLRCSPMKGHSHVYWYRQLPEEGLKFMVYLQKENIIDESGMPKERFSAEFPKEGPSILRIQQVVRGDSAAYFCASSPVAGQGPSNQPQHFGDGTRLSIL.

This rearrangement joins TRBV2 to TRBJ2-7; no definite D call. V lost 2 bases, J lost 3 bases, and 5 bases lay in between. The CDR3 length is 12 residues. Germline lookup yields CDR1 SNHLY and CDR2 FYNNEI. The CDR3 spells CASSEQYYEQYF. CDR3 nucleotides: TGTGCCAGCAGTGAACAGTACTACGAGCAGTACTTC.

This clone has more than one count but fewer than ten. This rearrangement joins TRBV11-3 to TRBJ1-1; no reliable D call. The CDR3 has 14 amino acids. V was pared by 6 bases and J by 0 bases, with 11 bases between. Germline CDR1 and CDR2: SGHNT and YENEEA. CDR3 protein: CASSPKGMNTEAFF. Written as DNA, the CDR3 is TGTGCCAGCAGTCCCAAGGGAATGAACACTGAAGCTTTCTTT.

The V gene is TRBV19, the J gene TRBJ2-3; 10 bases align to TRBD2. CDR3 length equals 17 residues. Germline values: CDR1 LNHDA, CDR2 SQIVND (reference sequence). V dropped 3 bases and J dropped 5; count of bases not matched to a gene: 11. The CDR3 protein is CASSIWSSGREGDTQYF. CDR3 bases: TGTGCCAGTAGTATCTGGTCTAGCGGGAGAGAGGGAGATACGCAGTATTTT.

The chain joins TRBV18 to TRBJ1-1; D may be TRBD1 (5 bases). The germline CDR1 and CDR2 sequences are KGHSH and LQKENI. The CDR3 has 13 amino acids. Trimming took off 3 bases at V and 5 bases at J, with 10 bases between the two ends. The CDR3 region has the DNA TGTGCCAGCTCACCTGGGACGTCAACTGAAGCTTTCTTT. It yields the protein CASSPGTSTEAFF.

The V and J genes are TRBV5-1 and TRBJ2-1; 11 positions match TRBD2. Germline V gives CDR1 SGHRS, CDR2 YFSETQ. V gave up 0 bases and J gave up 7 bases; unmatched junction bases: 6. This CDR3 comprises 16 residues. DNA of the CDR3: TGCGCCAGCAGCTTGGAGGTCGCTAGCGGGAGGAATGAGCAGTTCTTC. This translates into CASSLEVASGRNEQFF.

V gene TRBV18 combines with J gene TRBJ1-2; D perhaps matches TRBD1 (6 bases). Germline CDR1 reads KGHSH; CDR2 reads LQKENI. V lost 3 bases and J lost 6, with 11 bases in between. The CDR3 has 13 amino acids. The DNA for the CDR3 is TGTGCCAGCTCACCGTCGAGACAGGATGGCTACACCTTC. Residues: CASSPSRQDGYTF.

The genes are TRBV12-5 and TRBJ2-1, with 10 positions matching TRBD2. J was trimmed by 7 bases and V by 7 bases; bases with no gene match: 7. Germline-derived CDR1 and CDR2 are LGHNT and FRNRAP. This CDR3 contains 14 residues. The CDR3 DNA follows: TGTGCTAGTGCCCCGAATAGCGGGAGGAATGAGCAGTTCTTC. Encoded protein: CASAPNSGRNEQFF.

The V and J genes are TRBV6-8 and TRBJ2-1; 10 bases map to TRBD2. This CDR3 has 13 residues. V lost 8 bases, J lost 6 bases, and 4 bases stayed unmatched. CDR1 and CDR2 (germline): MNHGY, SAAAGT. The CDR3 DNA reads TGTGCCAGCGGATCTAGCGGGGGCAATGAGCAGTTCTTC. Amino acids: CASGSSGGNEQFF.

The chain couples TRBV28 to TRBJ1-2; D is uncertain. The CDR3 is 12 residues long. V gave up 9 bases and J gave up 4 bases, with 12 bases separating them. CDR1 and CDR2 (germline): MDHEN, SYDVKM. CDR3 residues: CASGISVYGYTF. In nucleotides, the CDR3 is TGTGCCAGTGGGATTAGCGTCTATGGCTACACCTTC.

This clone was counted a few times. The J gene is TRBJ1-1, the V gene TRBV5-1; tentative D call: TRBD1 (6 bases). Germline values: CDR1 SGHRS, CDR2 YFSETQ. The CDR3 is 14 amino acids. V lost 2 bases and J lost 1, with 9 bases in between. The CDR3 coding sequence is TGCGCCAGCAGCTTACAGGGAGGGAACACTGAAGCTTTCTTT. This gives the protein CASSLQGGNTEAFF.

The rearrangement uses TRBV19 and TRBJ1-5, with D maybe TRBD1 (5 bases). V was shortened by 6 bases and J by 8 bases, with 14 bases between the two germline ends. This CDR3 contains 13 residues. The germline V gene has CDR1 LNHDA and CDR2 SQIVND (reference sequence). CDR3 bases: TGTGCCAGTAGAAACGTCGGCAGGGAGCCCCAGCATTTT. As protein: CASRNVGREPQHF.

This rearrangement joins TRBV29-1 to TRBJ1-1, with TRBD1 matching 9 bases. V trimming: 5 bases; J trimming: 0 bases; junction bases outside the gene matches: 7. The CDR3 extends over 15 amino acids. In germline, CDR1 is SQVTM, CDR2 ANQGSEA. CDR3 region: CSVHRGPGVNTEAFF. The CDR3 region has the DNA TGCAGCGTTCACAGGGGGCCGGGAGTGAACACTGAAGCTTTCTTT.

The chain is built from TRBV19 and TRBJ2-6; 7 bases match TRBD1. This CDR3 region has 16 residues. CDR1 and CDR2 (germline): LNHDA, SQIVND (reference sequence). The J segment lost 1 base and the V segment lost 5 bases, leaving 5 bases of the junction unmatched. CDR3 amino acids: CASSPGQVSGANVLTF. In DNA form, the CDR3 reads TGTGCCAGTAGTCCAGGACAGGTGTCTGGGGCCAACGTCCTGACTTTC.

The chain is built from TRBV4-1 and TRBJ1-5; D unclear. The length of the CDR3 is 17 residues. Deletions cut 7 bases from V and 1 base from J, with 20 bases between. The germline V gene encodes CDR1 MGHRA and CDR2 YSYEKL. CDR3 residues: CASKKKGGFGSNQPQHF. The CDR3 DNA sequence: TGCGCCAGCAAAAAAAAAGGAGGGTTTGGGAGCAATCAGCCCCAGCATTTT.

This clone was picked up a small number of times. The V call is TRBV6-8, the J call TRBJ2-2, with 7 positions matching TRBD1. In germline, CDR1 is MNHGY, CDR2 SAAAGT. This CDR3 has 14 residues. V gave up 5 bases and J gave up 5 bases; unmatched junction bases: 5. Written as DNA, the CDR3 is TGTGCCAGCAGTGACAGGGCGCGGACCGGGGAGCTGTTTTTT. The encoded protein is CASSDRARTGELFF.

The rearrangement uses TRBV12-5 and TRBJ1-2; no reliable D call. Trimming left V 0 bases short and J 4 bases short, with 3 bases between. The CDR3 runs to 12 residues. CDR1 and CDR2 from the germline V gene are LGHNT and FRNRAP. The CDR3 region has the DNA TGTGCTAGTGGTTTGGTGGGCTATGGCTACACCTTC. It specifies CASGLVGYGYTF.

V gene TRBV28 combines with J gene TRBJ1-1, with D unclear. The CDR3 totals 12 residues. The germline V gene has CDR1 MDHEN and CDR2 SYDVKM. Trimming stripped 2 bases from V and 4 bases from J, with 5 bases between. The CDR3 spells CASSLTTTEAFF. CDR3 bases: TGTGCCAGCAGTTTAACCACCACTGAAGCTTTCTTT.

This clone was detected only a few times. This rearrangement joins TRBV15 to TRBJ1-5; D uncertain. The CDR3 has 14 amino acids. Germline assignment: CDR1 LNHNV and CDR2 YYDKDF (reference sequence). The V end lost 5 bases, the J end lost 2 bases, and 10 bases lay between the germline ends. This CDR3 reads CATSQTRGNQPQHF. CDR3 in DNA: TGTGCCACCAGCCAGACGAGAGGCAATCAGCCCCAGCATTTT.

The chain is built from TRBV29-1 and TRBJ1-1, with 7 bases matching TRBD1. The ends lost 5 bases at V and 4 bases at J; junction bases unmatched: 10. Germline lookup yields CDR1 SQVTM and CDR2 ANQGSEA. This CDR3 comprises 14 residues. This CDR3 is CSVTGANRGTEAFF. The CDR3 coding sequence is TGCAGCGTTACAGGGGCCAATAGGGGCACTGAAGCTTTCTTT.